This T cell receptor (beta chain) is from a study of cytomegalovirus exposure and HLA in healthy donors. Primers for the PCR totalled 60 Vbeta and 13 Jbeta. The assay was immunoSEQ multiplex PCR, and TCRdb's table has in-frame clones only and misses some. The repertoire has 100,000 to 120,000 clones, nearly 80% of them found once; the top ten carry roughly 1.3%. Whole-study findings and limits: Later analysis found that TCR beta chains associated with HLA were more clonally expanded than other, equally common chains. CMV serostatus was the sole immune exposure information available. Later findings reportedly placed an Asian-associated ancestry cluster below the approximately 670-donor mean for N-insertions. Presence/absence comparisons presumed near-even sequencing depth among donors.

Comments on this clone: What it binds is unknown.

The CDR3 spans 15 residues. The germline CDR1 and CDR2 sequences are LGHNA and YSLEER. Deletions cut 0 bases from V and 4 bases from J, with 13 bases between. The chain combines TRBV4-3 with TRBJ2-7, with D perhaps TRBD1 (6 bases). Specimen: PBMCs. This TCR was recovered from a woman between 25 and 40 years old in good health and CMV-seronegative. CDR3: CASSQDRAGVYEQYF. Here the CDR3 DNA reads TGCGCCAGCAGCCAAGATCGGGCAGGGGTTTACGAGCAGTACTTC.